This entry concerns a single T cell receptor (beta chain). As yet, its antigen is unknown. The data derive from a study of shared clonotypes between healthy human individuals. Study observations and caveats: Represented genetic and exposure-history diversity was restricted by having few donors. When naive CD4 clonotypes were compared across four donors, about 4.8% were shared.

All donors were healthy HIV-negative adults lacking recent acute infections or vaccinations. The CDR3 is 19 amino acids. The germline gives CDR1 MDHEN, CDR2 SYDVKM. Trimming cost V 3 bases and J 8 bases, with 29 bases left between them. The deep-level immunoSEQ assay was used. The protocol was immunoSEQ multiplex PCR, while the TCRdb copy is restricted to in-frame clones and leaves out a portion. The sample lists about 690,000 clones, roughly 87% seen once, with about 34% in the top ten. The V call is TRBV28, the J call TRBJ2-4; D may be TRBD1 (7 bases). Sequencing input: memory CD8+ T cells from PBMCs. Subset defined: CD45RO+ cells pooled with CCR7-negative TemRA cells. The TCR comes from a man aged 18 to 29 in good health. Some clones in this sample may be carry-over from other donors' samples. Here the CDR3 reads CASSLSLLIDRAKRDIQYF. DNA for the CDR3: TGTGCCAGCAGTTTGAGTCTCCTCATCGACAGGGCCAAGCGGGACATTCAGTACTTC.